Presented here are 9 T cell receptor beta chains from one specimen sequenced in a study of Ad26.COV2.S vaccination and SARS-CoV-2 variants. The method was immunoSEQ multiplex PCR; TCRdb's version includes in-frame clones alone and lacks a portion of them. Of some 320,000 clones in the sample, just under 85% were seen once. The treatment: 15 to 20 received Ad26.COV2.S at low or high dose, single or two shots; about 5 received placebo; per-sample allocation not given. Sampling happened 63 days after the first vaccine or placebo injection. The specimen was peripheral blood, collected in a trial of Ad26.COV2.S vaccine versus placebo. The receptors derive from a person aged 18-65 years who received the Ad26.COV2.S COVID-19 vaccine or a placebo.

V and J are TRBV24-1 and TRBJ2-3, with TRBD2 matching 11 bases. The CDR3 length is 15 residues. Per germline, CDR1 KGHDR and CDR2 SFDVKD. V was pared by 7 bases and J by 4 bases, with 6 bases of the junction left unmatched. The CDR3 bases are TGTGCCACCAGCGAGGGTAGCGGGGGGGCAGATACGCAGTATTTT. It codes for CATSEGSGGADTQYF.

This chain connects TRBV5-1 to TRBJ1-1; no reliable D call. The V gene lost 2 bases and the J gene lost 1 base, with 6 bases spanning the gap. The CDR3 covers 13 residues. The V gene's germline CDR1 is SGHRS and CDR2 YFSETQ. CDR3 region: CASSFDPNTEAFF. The CDR3, as DNA: TGCGCCAGCAGCTTTGACCCGAACACTGAAGCTTTCTTT. The variable domain in full, with the rest retrieved from reference TRBV5-1 and TRBJ1-1, is KAGVTQTPRYLIKTRGQQVTLSCSPISGHRSVSWYQQTPGQGLQFLFEYFSETQRNKGNFPGRFSGRQFSNSRSEMNVSTLELGDSALYLCASSFDPNTEAFFGQGTRLTVV.

The rearrangement uses TRBV11-2 and TRBJ2-5; 7 positions match TRBD2. J gave up 1 base and V 5 bases, and 13 bases lay outside the gene matches. The length of the CDR3 is 17 residues. Germline values: CDR1 SGHAT, CDR2 FQNNGV. This chain's CDR3 is CASSPGRGLGRQETQYF. As DNA, the CDR3 is TGTGCCAGCAGCCCCGGCAGAGGACTAGGACGCCAAGAGACCCAGTACTTC.

The chain couples TRBV5-1 to TRBJ2-1, with D maybe TRBD1 (5 bases). This CDR3 has 13 residues. Trimming pared 4 bases from V and 15 bases from J, leaving 20 bases between. Germline CDR1 and CDR2: SGHRS and YFSETQ. CDR3 protein: CASSQDRGSSSFF. In DNA, the CDR3 is TGCGCCAGCAGCCAGGATAGGGGTAGCTCTTCGTTCTTC.

This chain uses TRBV13 with TRBJ2-3, with 10 bases lining up with TRBD2. The V gene end was trimmed by 2 bases and the J gene end by 15 bases; junction bases not matched to a gene: 5. The CDR3 has 12 amino acids. Germline CDR1 PRHDT, CDR2 FYEKMQ (reference sequence). CDR3 protein: CASSLLAGAYYF. In nucleotides, the CDR3 is TGTGCCAGCAGCTTACTAGCGGGGGCGTATTATTTT.

The rearrangement links TRBV5-1 to TRBJ1-1; D is unresolved. The CDR3 is made up of 14 amino acids. The ends were cut back, 7 bases at V and 3 bases at J, with 16 bases in the middle. CDR1 and CDR2 from the germline V gene are SGHRS and YFSETQ. The CDR3 loop is CASHLGHGDTEAFF. CDR3 bases: TGCGCCAGCCACCTGGGCCACGGGGACACTGAAGCTTTCTTT.

This chain joins TRBV19 and TRBJ2-2; a weak D match, TRBD1 (6 bases). Germline-derived CDR1 and CDR2 are LNHDA and SQIVND (reference sequence). The V end lost 6 bases, the J end lost 10 bases, and 24 bases lay between the germline ends. The CDR3 contains 16 residues. CDR3: CASRPLDRGLEEELFF. CDR3 nucleotides: TGTGCCAGTAGACCACTGGACAGAGGGTTGGAGGAGGAGCTGTTTTTT.

The chain joins TRBV3-1 (or the pseudogene TRBV3-2) to TRBJ1-2; the D gene is possibly TRBD1 (6 bases). Trimming left V 1 base short and J 6 bases short, with 15 bases between. This CDR3 has 15 residues. Germline V gene data show CDR1 as LGHDT and CDR2 as YNNKEL (reference sequence). CDR3 coding DNA: TGTGCCAGCAGCCAAGTTGTGAGGGGGAACAATGGCTACACCTTC. It codes for CASSQVVRGNNGYTF.

This rearrangement joins TRBV4-1 to TRBJ2-7; D unclear. Trimming removed 6 bases at V and 3 bases at J, with 12 bases between. From germline, CDR1 is MGHRA and CDR2 YSYEKL. CDR3 length equals 13 residues. The CDR3 DNA reads TGCGCCAGCAGTAGTCTTTTCTACTACGAGCAGTACTTC. Protein sequence: CASSSLFYYEQYF.